This T cell receptor (beta chain) was found in a study of patients and donors after allogeneic stem cell transplantation. MiXCR, run by TCRdb on the RT-PCR reads, gives a single entry per CDR3 protein. This sample has some 880,000 distinct CDR3 sequences, with approximately 18% found just once. This clonotype was recorded a few times. From germline, CDR1 is SGHDT and CDR2 YYEEEE. Trimming removed 1 base from V and 7 bases from J; junction bases left unmatched: 5. CDR3 size: 15 residues. The receptor's source is a human donor who was either an allogeneic HSCT recipient or a stem cell or donor lymphocyte infusion donor (not recorded which). It is not recorded whose cells these are; they may come from a transplant donor. The rearrangement links TRBV5-6 to TRBJ2-1, with 10 bases that match TRBD1. Material for sequencing was blood, either unsorted or a sorted T cell fraction (not recorded which). The CDR3 here is CASSLLDRGPNEQFF. In DNA form, the CDR3 reads TGTGCCAGCAGCTTGTTAGACAGGGGGCCAAATGAGCAGTTCTTC.